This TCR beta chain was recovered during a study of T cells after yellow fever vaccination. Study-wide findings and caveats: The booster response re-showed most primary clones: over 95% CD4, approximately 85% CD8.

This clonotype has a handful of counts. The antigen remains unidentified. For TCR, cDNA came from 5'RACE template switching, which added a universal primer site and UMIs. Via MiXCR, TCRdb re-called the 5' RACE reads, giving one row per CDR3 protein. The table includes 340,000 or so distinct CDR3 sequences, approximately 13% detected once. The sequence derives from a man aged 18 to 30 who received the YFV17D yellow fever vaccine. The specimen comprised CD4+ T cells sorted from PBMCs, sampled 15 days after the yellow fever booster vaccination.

The CDR3 bases are TGCGCCAGCAGCCCAGGGGTGGCAGGAAACACCATATATTTT. This sequence encodes CASSPGVAGNTIYF. The chain employs TRBV5-1 and TRBJ1-3, with a possible D match to TRBD1 (6 bases). Trimming removed 4 bases at V and 4 bases at J, with 12 bases between. The germline V gene has CDR1 SGHRS and CDR2 YFSETQ. The CDR3 has 14 amino acids.